The rows below give T cell receptor beta chains drawn from one sample of a study of blood T cell repertoires in COVID-19. The method was immunoSEQ multiplex PCR; TCRdb's version includes in-frame clones alone and lacks a portion of them. In the table there are 350,000 or so clones, about nine tenths of which are singletons. Sequencing was done on a sample of peripheral blood. The receptors here all came from an older woman with COVID-19, enrolled during active disease. Each CDR3 is given with its conserved first and last residue. A D gene is named only where the DNA matches it firmly. Rows give clone size only sometimes, using once, few, many, or a class for an expanded clone.

TRBV2	TRBJ1-5	NA	NA	TGTGCCAGCAGTGAGCTCCCCGCGGGGAATCAGCCCCAGCATTTT	CASSELPAGNQPQHF
TRBV3-1/TRBV3-2	TRBJ1-3	NA	NA	TGTGCCAGCAGCCAGGCGGGGTGGGACACCATATATTTT	CASSQAGWDTIYF
TRBV5-1	TRBJ1-1	NA	NA	TGCGCCAGCAGCCTGAGGGTGGGGATGGGGACAACGAACACTGAAGCTTTCTTT	CASSLRVGMGTTNTEAFF
TRBV5-8	TRBJ1-5	NA	NA	TGTGCCAGCAGCTTGGGCGGGAGCCATTGGTACAATCAGCCCCAGCATTTT	CASSLGGSHWYNQPQHF
TRBV5-1	TRBJ1-5	TRBD1	NA	TGCGCCAGCAGCTACGAGGGCGACAGGGGACAGCCCCAGCATTTT	CASSYEGDRGQPQHF
TRBV18	TRBJ1-3	NA	once	TGTGCCAGCTCACGGACACTGGACTCTGGAAACACCATATATTTT	CASSRTLDSGNTIYF
TRBV29-1	TRBJ1-2	NA	NA	TGCAGCGCAAAGGTCGGGAACTATGGCTACACCTTC	CSAKVGNYGYTF
TRBV6-5	TRBJ1-1	NA	NA	TGTGCCAGCAGGAGGACAGTCGCTGAAGCTTTCTTT	CASRRTVAEAFF
TRBV27	TRBJ1-1	TRBD1	NA	TGTGCCAGCAGTGGACAGGGGATGAACACTGAAGCTTTCTTT	CASSGQGMNTEAFF
TRBV5-6	TRBJ1-5	TRBD1	NA	TGTGCCAGCAGCCGTCGGGACAGGGGAAGGAAGCCCCAGCATTTT	CASSRRDRGRKPQHF
TRBV7-2	TRBJ2-5	TRBD2	NA	TGTGCCAGCCTAAGCGGGGGGCAAGAGACCCAGTACTTC	CASLSGGQETQYF
TRBV5-8	TRBJ1-4	NA	NA	TGTGCCAGCAGCGTGTTGGAGGTAAAACTGTTTTTT	CASSVLEVKLFF
TRBV27	TRBJ1-4	NA	NA	TGTGCCAGCAGCCGACAGGCTGGTAATGAAAAACTGTTTTTT	CASSRQAGNEKLFF
TRBV9	TRBJ2-7	NA	NA	TGTGCCAGCAGCGTAGGAGGCTCTCCAATACCCTACGAGCAGTACTTC	CASSVGGSPIPYEQYF
TRBV10-3	TRBJ1-2	NA	NA	TGTGCCATCAGTGAAGGGCAGGGAAGGTACGGCTACACCTTC	CAISEGQGRYGYTF
TRBV2	TRBJ1-6	NA	NA	TGTGCCAGCGCGGGTGGCACCCGCTCCTATAATTCACCCCTCCACTTT	CASAGGTRSYNSPLHF
TRBV5-1	TRBJ1-2	NA	NA	TGCGCCAGCAGCCAGGACACGAGTGGCTACACCTTC	CASSQDTSGYTF